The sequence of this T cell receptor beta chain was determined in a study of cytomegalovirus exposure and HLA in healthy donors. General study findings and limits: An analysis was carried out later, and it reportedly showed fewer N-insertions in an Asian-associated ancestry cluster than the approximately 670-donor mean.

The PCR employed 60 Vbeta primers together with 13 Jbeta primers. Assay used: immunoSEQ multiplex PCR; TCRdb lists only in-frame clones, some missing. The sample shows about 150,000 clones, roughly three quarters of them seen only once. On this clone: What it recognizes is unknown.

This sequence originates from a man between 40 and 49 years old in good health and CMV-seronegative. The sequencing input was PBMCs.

In DNA, the CDR3 is TGCGCCAGCAGCTTGGAAGGTGGAGGGGCTGAAAAACTGTTTTTT. Translated, it gives CASSLEGGGAEKLFF. J is TRBJ1-4 and V is TRBV5-1; D perhaps matches TRBD1 (5 bases). The germline gives CDR1 SGHRS, CDR2 YFSETQ. The V end lost 0 bases, the J end lost 7 bases, and 13 bases lay between the germline ends. The CDR3 runs to 15 residues.